The rows below give T cell receptor beta chains drawn from one sample of a study of T-cell memory formation after mild COVID-19. TCRdb re-analysed the 5' RACE reads in MiXCR, keeping a single row per CDR3 protein. This sample has about 160,000 distinct CDR3 sequences; about a third occur once, and the top ten carry around 13%. Specimen: PBMCs or a T cell subset sorted from them (not recorded which). These receptors were taken from an adult woman who had mild COVID-19 (a few samples of this study predate the infection). Cell type and time point are not known. CDR3s include the opening cysteine and the closing phenylalanine or tryptophan.

V gene	J gene	CDR3 protein
TRBV12-3/TRBV12-4	TRBJ1-3	CASSTVGQGFLGNTIYF
TRBV3-1	TRBJ1-1	CASSVTENTEAFF
TRBV7-9	TRBJ2-3	CASSSGTSGTDTQYF
TRBV12-3/TRBV12-4	TRBJ2-7	CASRPAPGLYEQYF
TRBV29-1	TRBJ2-1	CSVLAGDYNEQFF
TRBV5-1	TRBJ1-1	CASSLWQGNTEAFF
TRBV20-1	TRBJ2-3	CSAPGASGGTDTQYF
TRBV23-1	TRBJ1-1	CASLDITNTEAFF
TRBV25-1	TRBJ2-6	CASISGSGANVLTF
TRBV3-1	TRBJ2-7	CASSQVTRYEQYF
TRBV6-2/TRBV6-3	TRBJ2-7	CASSYPVPYEQYF
TRBV12-3/TRBV12-4	TRBJ2-5	CASRSPPGGPEETQYF
TRBV10-3	TRBJ2-7	CATAQGPTYEQYF
TRBV4-1	TRBJ1-2	CASSQASGIYGYTF
TRBV9	TRBJ2-2	CASSRDYYTGELFF
TRBV4-1	TRBJ1-1	CASSQQHGHTEAFF
TRBV7-2	TRBJ2-3	CASSLGLVEDTQYF
TRBV7-2	TRBJ2-4	CASSLAGGAKNIQYF
TRBV20-1	TRBJ1-1	CSARDRGSAPAFF
TRBV19	TRBJ2-7	CASSVLRGGEQYF
TRBV11-3	TRBJ1-1	CASSLDQRGPFTEAFF
TRBV7-9	TRBJ2-2	CASSSPAGSVTGELFF
TRBV15	TRBJ2-7	CATSLTGVPYEQYF
TRBV20-1	TRBJ2-1	CSARVLAGGFYNEQFF
TRBV24-1	TRBJ1-2	CATSARIDGKRNNYGYTF
TRBV4-2	TRBJ2-7	CASSQMKDGSGQDEQYF
TRBV5-1	TRBJ1-3	CASSLGPGSFGNTIYF
TRBV10-1	TRBJ2-1	CASSEGREEVSMQFF
TRBV25-1	TRBJ1-1	CASTGTGVLNTEAFF
TRBV6-5	TRBJ2-1	CASSRDLINEQFF
TRBV4-3	TRBJ2-7	CASSHLTGTGGDEQYF
TRBV7-9	TRBJ2-1	CASSPGQGPTYNEQFF